What follows describes a single T cell receptor (beta chain). The data stem from a study of blood T cell repertoires in COVID-19. TCRdb keeps only in-frame clones here, not all; method: immunoSEQ multiplex PCR. This table holds about 270,000 clones, roughly 88% found once. The trim removed 3 bases at V and 8 bases at J, leaving 14 bases unmatched. The CDR3 extends over 17 amino acids. Germline assignment: CDR1 KGHDR and CDR2 SFDVKD. Sequencing was carried out using PBMCs or T cells enriched from blood (not recorded which). The chain joins TRBV24-1 to TRBJ2-1; 8 bases are a match to TRBD2. The receptor's source is a woman aged 40 to 50 with acute COVID-19. DNA for the CDR3: TGTGCCACCAGTGATGCTTCCCTGGGCGGGAGGTTCGATGAGCAGTTCTTC. Translated: CATSDASLGGRFDEQFF.